Below are 21 T cell receptor beta chains sequenced from a single sample in a study of CD8 T cells in Susac syndrome. Random hexamers were used to reverse transcribe 0.5 to 1 ug of RNA. TCRdb re-called the immunoSEQ multiplex PCR reads through MiXCR, storing one row per CDR3 protein. The data show approximately 46,000 distinct CDR3 sequences, 80% to 95% seen once. Sequencing was done on a sample of CD8+ T cells from PBMCs. These receptors were obtained from a human donor in good health.

The chain uses TRBV11-2 and TRBJ2-2, with 7 positions matching TRBD1. Germline V CDR1 and CDR2: SGHAT, FQNNGV. V lost 5 bases to trimming and J lost 0 bases; unmatched junction nucleotides: 3. The CDR3 contains 15 residues. The chain's CDR3 is CASSPGGANTGELFF. CDR3 nucleotides: TGTGCCAGCAGCCCAGGGGGAGCGAACACCGGGGAGCTGTTTTTT. Full variable domain (remainder filled in from reference TRBV11-2 and TRBJ2-2): EAGVAQSPRYKIIEKRQSVAFWCNPISGHATLYWYQQILGQGPKLLIQFQNNGVVDDSQLPKDRFSAERLKGVDSTLKIQPAKLEDSAVYLCASSPGGANTGELFFGEGSRLTVL.

This chain links TRBV5-4 with TRBJ2-3; TRBD2 matches at 14 bases. Trimming cost V 4 bases and J 4 bases; bases outside gene matches: 5. There are 16 residues in the CDR3. Germline lookup yields CDR1 SGHNT and CDR2 YYREEE (reference sequence). This chain's CDR3 is CASSPGLAGEADTQYF. The CDR3 DNA reads as TGTGCCAGCAGCCCGGGACTAGCGGGAGAAGCAGATACGCAGTATTTT. The variable domain in full, completed from reference TRBV5-4 and TRBJ2-3, reads ETGVTQSPTHLIKTRGQQVTLRCSSQSGHNTVSWYQQALGQGPQFIFQYYREEENGRGNFPPRFSGLQFPNYSSELNVNALELDDSALYLCASSPGLAGEADTQYFGPGTRLTVL.

This sequence joins TRBV10-3 and TRBJ2-1, with 7 bases matching TRBD1. The CDR3 is made up of 14 amino acids. Germline V gene sequence: CDR1 ENHRY, CDR2 SYGVKD. V trimming: 2 bases; J trimming: 2 bases; junction bases outside the gene matches: 0. Here the CDR3 DNA reads TGTGCCATCAGTGAGGGGACAGCCTACAATGAGCAGTTCTTC. The encoded protein is CAISEGTAYNEQFF.

The chain is built from TRBV7-9 and TRBJ2-7, with 7 positions matching TRBD2. V lost 5 bases, J lost 5 bases, and 9 bases stayed unmatched. Germline V gene data show CDR1 as SEHNR and CDR2 as FQNEAQ (reference sequence). CDR3 length: 14 residues. The CDR3 loop is CASSRGLGHHEQYF. In DNA form, the CDR3 reads TGTGCCAGCAGCCGAGGACTAGGCCACCACGAGCAGTACTTC.

The V call is TRBV3-1, the J call TRBJ2-1; D not certain. With 0 bases removed from V and 7 bases from J, the gap between germline ends came to 13 bases. Germline lookup yields CDR1 LGHDT and CDR2 YNNKEL (reference sequence). The CDR3 runs 15 residues. CDR3 nucleotides: TGTGCCAGCAGCCAAGACCCCGAGAGCGTAAATGAGCAGTTCTTC. Translated, it gives CASSQDPESVNEQFF.

This chain connects TRBV4-3 to TRBJ1-4, with TRBD1 as a possible D gene (5 bases). Germline assignment: CDR1 LGHNA and CDR2 YSLEER. The CDR3 length is 15 residues. V was pared by 0 bases and J by 5 bases, with 10 bases between. The CDR3 sequence is CASSQDLTENEKLFF. For the CDR3, the DNA is TGCGCCAGCAGCCAAGATCTGACAGAAAATGAAAAACTGTTTTTT.

The rearrangement joins TRBV19 to TRBJ2-3, with 7 nucleotides matching TRBD1. J lost 2 bases, V lost 3 bases, and 2 bases had no gene match. CDR1 LNHDA and CDR2 SQIVND come from the germline V gene (reference sequence). CDR3 size: 14 residues. Written as DNA, the CDR3 is TGTGCCAGTAGTATGGGACAGCTCACAGATACGCAGTATTTT. Its translation is CASSMGQLTDTQYF.

This rearrangement joins TRBV14 to TRBJ2-7, with a tentative D call TRBD2 (5 bases). The V end was cut by 5 bases, the J end by 6 bases, with 17 bases between. This CDR3 has 14 amino acids. The germline CDR1 and CDR2 sequences are SGHDN and FVKESK. CDR3 amino acids: CASSSHGRLGEQYF. In DNA form, the CDR3 reads TGTGCCAGCAGCTCTCATGGGAGATTGGGCGAGCAGTACTTC.

The chain joins TRBV7-2 to TRBJ2-7, with 8 positions matching TRBD2. The ends lost 4 bases at V and 12 bases at J; junction bases unmatched: 8. The length of the CDR3 is 12 residues. In germline, CDR1 is SGHTA, CDR2 FQGNSA. The CDR3 bases are TGTGCCAGCAGCTCAATCGGGACTAGGCTGTACTTC. As protein: CASSSIGTRLYF. Full variable domain (rest looked up from reference TRBV7-2 and TRBJ2-7): GAGVSQSPSNKVTEKGKDVELRCDPISGHTALYWYRQSLGQGLEFLIYFQGNSAPDKSGLPSDRFSAERTGGSVSTLTIQRTQQEDSAVYLCASSSIGTRLYFGPGTRLTVT.

The rearrangement joins TRBV5-1 to TRBJ1-1; D not resolved. Germline V lookup: CDR1 SGHRS, CDR2 YFSETQ. The germline V and J ends were trimmed by 4 bases and 1 base, with 11 bases remaining between them. The CDR3 extends over 14 amino acids. The CDR3 reads CASSPVTENTEAFF. Written as DNA, the CDR3 is TGCGCCAGCAGCCCCGTCACCGAGAACACTGAAGCTTTCTTT. Drawing the rest from reference TRBV5-1 and TRBJ1-1, the complete variable domain is KAGVTQTPRYLIKTRGQQVTLSCSPISGHRSVSWYQQTPGQGLQFLFEYFSETQRNKGNFPGRFSGRQFSNSRSEMNVSTLELGDSALYLCASSPVTENTEAFFGQGTRLTVV.

The chain uses TRBV25-1 and TRBJ2-4; D is unresolved. The ends were cut back, 3 bases at V and 6 bases at J, with 9 bases in the middle. Germline lookup yields CDR1 MGHDK and CDR2 SYGVNS. This CDR3 contains 13 residues. The CDR3 bases are TGTGCCAGCAGTGATCGGATTAGAAACATTCAGTACTTC. As protein: CASSDRIRNIQYF. Based on the CDR3 plus reference TRBV25-1 and TRBJ2-4, the full variable domain is EADIYQTPRYLVIGTGKKITLECSQTMGHDKMYWYQQDPGMELHLIHYSYGVNSTEKGDLSSESTVSRIRTEHFPLTLESARPSHTSQYLCASSDRIRNIQYFGAGTRLSVL.

The V call is TRBV4-1, the J call TRBJ2-7; 9 bases fit TRBD1. V was pared by 4 bases and J by 5 bases, with 9 bases of the junction left unmatched. CDR1 MGHRA and CDR2 YSYEKL come from the germline V gene. The CDR3 runs 15 residues. The CDR3 is CASSPRDREVDEQYF. The DNA for the CDR3 is TGCGCCAGCAGCCCCCGGGACAGGGAGGTCGACGAGCAGTACTTC.

The gene calls are TRBV20-1 and TRBJ2-7; 13 bases map to TRBD2. V gave up 6 bases and J gave up 4 bases; unmatched junction bases: 6. CDR3 length: 14 amino acids. CDR1 is DFQATT, CDR2 SNEGSKA, per germline (reference sequence). DNA for the CDR3: TGCAGTGCCACCGGGACTAGCGGGATTTACGAGCAGTACTTC. It is translated as CSATGTSGIYEQYF.

The rearrangement links TRBV7-2 to TRBJ2-3, with 12 nucleotides matching TRBD2. The CDR3 extends over 19 amino acids. The germline CDR1 and CDR2 sequences are SGHTA and FQGNSA. Losses at the gene ends were 5 bases for V and 2 bases for J; bases not matched to a gene: 14. The CDR3 DNA sequence: TGTGCCAGCAGCGGTCTAGCGGGAGGGCCCCACCTACTCACAGATACGCAGTATTTT. Residues: CASSGLAGGPHLLTDTQYF.

This clonotype was counted only a few times. The rearrangement links TRBV2 to TRBJ1-5; D ambiguous. V dropped 3 bases and J dropped 2 bases, with 11 bases sitting between them. The CDR3 spans 15 residues. Germline-derived CDR1 and CDR2 are SNHLY and FYNNEI. DNA of the CDR3: TGTGCCAGCAGTGATGGCGACTACGGCAATCAGCCCCAGCATTTT. Its protein product is CASSDGDYGNQPQHF.

The genes are TRBV12-3 or TRBV12-4 and TRBJ2-1; 14 positions match TRBD2. The V segment lost 6 bases and the J segment 9 bases; nucleotides outside the gene matches: 10. CDR3 length equals 16 residues. This CDR3 is CASRPGTSGRSGEQFF. Written as DNA, the CDR3 is TGTGCCAGCAGGCCCGGGACTAGCGGGAGAAGCGGTGAGCAGTTCTTC.

The CDR3 DNA sequence: TGTGCCATCAGTGAGTCTACAGGGGCCGTCTACGAGCAGTACTTC. Translating gives CAISESTGAVYEQYF. The genes are TRBV10-3 and TRBJ2-7, with 7 nucleotides matching TRBD1. J was trimmed by 3 bases and V by 0 bases; bases with no gene match: 5. Germline assignment: CDR1 ENHRY and CDR2 SYGVKD. This CDR3 has 15 residues.

The J gene is TRBJ2-7, the V gene TRBV7-6; TRBD1 might be the D (5 bases). Germline loops: CDR1 SGHVS, CDR2 FNYEAQ. V was shortened by 8 bases and J by 0 bases, with 11 bases between the two germline ends. The CDR3 runs to 13 residues. The CDR3 sequence: CASAGHSSYEQYF. The DNA for the CDR3 is TGTGCCAGCGCCGGACACAGCTCCTACGAGCAGTACTTC.

The genes are TRBV6-2 or TRBV6-3 and TRBJ1-5; D uncertain. Germline V CDR1 and CDR2: MNHEY, SVGEGT. The ends were cut back, 2 bases at V and 7 bases at J, with 9 bases in the middle. This CDR3 is 13 amino acids long. CDR3 sequence reads: CASSYSGEQPQHF. CDR3 sequence (DNA): TGTGCCAGCAGTTACAGCGGGGAGCAGCCCCAGCATTTT.

The chain employs TRBV7-8 and TRBJ1-2; 7 nucleotides line up with TRBD1. V shed 5 bases, J shed 0 bases, and the junction held 18 bases outside the gene matches. The CDR3 totals 19 residues. Looked up from germline, CDR1 is SGHVS and CDR2 is FQNEAQ. The CDR3 here is CASSPMGLGQVAANYGYTF. The CDR3 DNA reads as TGTGCCAGCAGCCCCATGGGCCTTGGACAGGTAGCGGCTAACTATGGCTACACCTTC.

This clonotype was observed a few times. V gene TRBV11-3 combines with J gene TRBJ2-2; no firm D call. The ends were cut back, 1 base at V and 4 bases at J, with 1 base in the middle. This CDR3 comprises 12 residues. Germline V gene lookup returns CDR1 SGHNT and CDR2 YENEEA. Here the CDR3 reads CASSLGTGELFF. For the CDR3, the DNA is TGTGCCAGCAGCTTAGGCACCGGGGAGCTGTTTTTT.